The T cell receptor beta chain under discussion was sequenced for a study of tumor and adjacent non-tumor tissue in lung cancer. Background on the study: Stage I to III disease affected 9 to 10 men and a handful of women aged roughly 31 to 76. About 4.2 million productive TCRbeta reads were obtained per sample on average.

Study findings and constraints: Patients with more diverse tumor TCRs had worse survival.

RNA was extracted from bulk tissue without any cell sorting. Donors were chemotherapy-naive, newly diagnosed lung cancer surgical patients in China, August–late 2014. For this clonotype: Its antigen remains unknown. The junction does not match germline at one end; this may be a read error.

A modified ARM-PCR protocol with three rounds of nested PCR amplified TCRbeta. TCRdb reanalysed the multiplex PCR reads using MiXCR and keeps one entry per CDR3 protein. The sample includes about 80,000 distinct CDR3 sequences, around 70% seen only once; the top ten take over 9.5%. The CDR3 has 14 amino acids. Germline V gene lookup returns CDR1 SGHDT and CDR2 YYEEEE. The chain couples TRBV5-6 to TRBJ2-3; D may be TRBD2 (5 bases). The sequence was collected from a woman in her sixties or seventies with non-small cell lung cancer. Sequenced material: lung tumor tissue. This CDR3 reads CASSLGVGRYTQYF. CDR3 bases: TGTGCCAGCAGCTTGGGAGTGGGGAGATATACGCAGTACTTT.